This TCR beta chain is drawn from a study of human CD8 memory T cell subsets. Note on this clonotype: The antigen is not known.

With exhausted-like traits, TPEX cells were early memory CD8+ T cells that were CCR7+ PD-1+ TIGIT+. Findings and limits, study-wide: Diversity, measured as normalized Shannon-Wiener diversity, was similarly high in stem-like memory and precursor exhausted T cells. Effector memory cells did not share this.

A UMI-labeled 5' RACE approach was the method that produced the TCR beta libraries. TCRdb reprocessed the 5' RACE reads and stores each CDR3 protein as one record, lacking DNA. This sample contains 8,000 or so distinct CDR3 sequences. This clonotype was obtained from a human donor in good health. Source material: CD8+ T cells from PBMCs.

The chain's CDR3 is CASSQGGFNYGSGIFVNEQFF. The chain combines TRBV3-1 with TRBJ2-1; TCRdb names TRBD2, which stays unverified in the absence of DNA. The germline V gene encodes CDR1 LGHDT and CDR2 YNNKEL (reference sequence). The CDR3 totals 21 residues.